This record concerns one TCR beta chain sequence. In the authors' workflow: Estimates of nucleated cell counts were drawn from the amplification of reference gene primers. The protocol was immunoSEQ multiplex PCR, while the TCRdb copy is restricted to in-frame clones and leaves out a portion. V, J and clone size are those of that table, while D and trimming were read from the DNA. This table has more than 95,000 clones, roughly four fifths appearing once. This sample is drawn from a study of blood T cell repertoires in COVID-19. Trimming removed 6 bases from V and 2 bases from J, with 17 bases in between. Germline V gives CDR1 SGHDT, CDR2 YYEEEE. The CDR3 covers 16 residues.

The V call is TRBV5-6, the J call TRBJ2-2; maybe TRBD2 (5 bases). This TCR derives from a man aged 55 to 70 with acute or convalescent COVID-19. Sequencing was carried out using peripheral blood. The DNA for the CDR3 is TGTGCCAGCACCCTCTTTGGGAGCCCAAACACCGGGGAGCTGTTTTTT. It translates to CASTLFGSPNTGELFF. The complete variable domain, with remaining parts taken from reference TRBV5-6 and TRBJ2-2, reads DAGVTQSPTHLIKTRGQQVTLRCSPKSGHDTVSWYQQALGQGPQFIFQYYEEEERQRGNFPDRFSGHQFPNYSSELNVNALLLGDSALYLCASTLFGSPNTGELFFGEGSRLTVL.